This T cell receptor beta chain was retrieved from a study of cytomegalovirus exposure and HLA in healthy donors. This clone was seen just once. With 60 Vbeta and 13 Jbeta primers, the PCR was carried out. TCRdb keeps only in-frame clones here, not all; method: immunoSEQ multiplex PCR. The sample yields 84,000 or so clones, 60% to 80% seen once. The clonotype comes from a man between 50 and 59 years old in good health and CMV-seronegative. Sequencing was carried out using PBMCs.

The DNA for the CDR3 is TGTGCCAGCAGAAAACAGGGTATGTGGACCGGGGAGCTGTTTTTT. It is translated as CASRKQGMWTGELFF. This chain links TRBV5-6 with TRBJ2-2, with D perhaps TRBD1 (6 bases). The V gene lost 5 bases and the J gene lost 5 bases, with 16 bases spanning the gap. The CDR3 length is 15 residues. Per the germline V gene, CDR1 is SGHDT and CDR2 is YYEEEE.